A selection of T cell receptor beta chains follows, all from one sample in a study of control samples from healthy donors and cancer patients. Repertoires were generated with immunoSEQ multiplex PCR, while TCRdb's copy carries only in-frame clones and drops some. The sample lists over 30,000 clones; approximately 86% were seen once. Sequencing was performed on PBMCs. The receptor set was obtained from a woman aged 40 to 50 with lung cancer. CDR3s include the opening cysteine and the closing phenylalanine or tryptophan. A D gene is named only where the DNA matches it firmly. The size entry is marked missing in some rows and otherwise reads once, few, many or a size class.

d_call	clone_size	v_call	j_call	cdr3_nt	cdr3_aa
.	.	TRBV4-1	TRBJ2-1	TGCGCCAGCAGCCACCCTGAAGGGGTGAATGAGCAGTTCTTC	CASSHPEGVNEQFF
.	.	TRBV7-2	TRBJ2-7	TGTGCCAGCAGCTTAGGTCTCAGTATCTACGAGCAGTACTTC	CASSLGLSIYEQYF
TRBD2	.	TRBV4-2	TRBJ2-5	TGTGCCAGCAGACCGGGACTAGCAGAGCAAGAGACCCAGTACTTC	CASRPGLAEQETQYF
.	.	TRBV5-4	TRBJ1-1	TGTGCCAGCAGCTTTAGTCAGAACACTGAAGCTTTCTTT	CASSFSQNTEAFF
.	.	TRBV11-3	TRBJ2-5	TGTGCCAGCAGCCCGGCATTCGGGGGCCGGGAGACCCAGTACTTC	CASSPAFGGRETQYF
.	.	TRBV19	TRBJ1-6	TGTGCCACCTCGGGGGGGGTAAATTCACCCCTCCACTTT	CATSGGVNSPLHF
.	.	TRBV5-5	TRBJ2-7	TGTGCCAGCAGCTTTCTTCGGGAGCAGTACTTC	CASSFLREQYF
.	.	TRBV7-9	TRBJ2-1	TGTGCCAGCAGCTTAGGAGCGCCGCCAAGGGATGAGCAGTTCTTC	CASSLGAPPRDEQFF
.	.	TRBV27	TRBJ2-1	TGTGCCAGCAGGACGGGGGGCGACAATGAGCAGTTCTTC	CASRTGGDNEQFF
.	.	TRBV4-1	TRBJ2-5	TGCGCCAGCAGCCCAGCCGTGAGTGGCCTAACAGGAGAGACCCAGTACTTC	CASSPAVSGLTGETQYF
TRBD2	.	TRBV4-3	TRBJ2-3	TGCGCCAGCAGCTCAGGGACTAGCGGGGGGGGCACAGATACGCAGTATTTT	CASSSGTSGGGTDTQYF
.	.	TRBV11-2	TRBJ2-7	TGTGCCAGCAGCCGGGGCCCAAGGGGCCCTTCCTACGAGCAGTACTTC	CASSRGPRGPSYEQYF
.	.	TRBV5-1	TRBJ1-3	TGCGCCAGCAGCTTGGACAGGGAGCGAAACACCATATATTTT	CASSLDRERNTIYF
.	.	TRBV11-2	TRBJ2-7	TGTGCCAGCAGCTTAGATAGGCCCCGGGGGAGATACGAGCAGTACTTC	CASSLDRPRGRYEQYF
TRBD1	.	TRBV28	TRBJ1-5	TGTGCCAGCAGGCCAACAGGGGGCGGTCAGCCCCAGCATTTT	CASRPTGGGQPQHF
TRBD1	.	TRBV6-5	TRBJ1-1	TGTGCCAGCAGCCTAGAAGGACAGGCTGGTACTGAAGCTTTCTTT	CASSLEGQAGTEAFF
TRBD1	once	TRBV5-1	TRBJ1-2	TGCGCCAGCAGCTTGGGACAGGGGAATCGTGGCTACACCTTC	CASSLGQGNRGYTF
.	.	TRBV28	TRBJ1-3	TGTGCCAGCAGTTTTAGGGGGTCTGGAAACACCATATATTTT	CASSFRGSGNTIYF
.	.	TRBV9	TRBJ1-1	TGTGCCAGCAGCGTGGGGATCTTGAACACTGAAGCTTTCTTT	CASSVGILNTEAFF
TRBD1	.	TRBV30	TRBJ1-3	TGTGCCTGGGGTACAGGGGCCTTCGCCTCTGGAAACACCATATATTTT	CAWGTGAFASGNTIYF
.	.	TRBV11-3	TRBJ2-5	TGTGCCAGCAGCTTAGAGGGGGGAGAGACCCAGTACTTC	CASSLEGGETQYF
.	.	TRBV11-3	TRBJ1-6	TGTGCCAGCAGCTCTCTCCATAATTCACCCCTCCACTTT	CASSSLHNSPLHF
TRBD1	.	TRBV6-6	TRBJ1-2	TGTGCCAGCAGTTATGGCCAGGGGGATAACTATGGCTACACCTTC	CASSYGQGDNYGYTF
.	.	TRBV16	TRBJ2-7	TGTGCCAGCAGCCAATCAAGAACCTGGGAGCAGTACTTC	CASSQSRTWEQYF
TRBD1	.	TRBV7-9	TRBJ1-2	TGTGCCAGCAGCCGCCGACAGGGTGACTTCCCCTTC	CASSRRQGDFPF
.	once	TRBV27	TRBJ2-5	TGTGCCAGCAGTTTATTGGCAGTGGGAGAGACCCAGTACTTC	CASSLLAVGETQYF
.	.	TRBV5-1	TRBJ2-2	TGCGCCAGCAGCTTGGGGGGGTCCTTTAACACCGGGGAGCTGTTTTTT	CASSLGGSFNTGELFF
.	.	TRBV19	TRBJ2-5	TGTGCCAGTAGTATAGAGGCAGGGGAGACCCAGTACTTC	CASSIEAGETQYF
TRBD1	.	TRBV7-2	TRBJ1-6	TGTGCCAGCAGCTACGGGACAGGGGAATTTTCACCCCTCCACTTT	CASSYGTGEFSPLHF
TRBD1	once	TRBV7-8	TRBJ1-4	TGTGCCAGCATGAGGGGACAGATAAATGAAAAACTGTTTTTT	CASMRGQINEKLFF
TRBD1	.	TRBV10-3	TRBJ1-2	TGTGCCATCAGCGCCGTGGACAGGGACGAAGGCTACACCTTC	CAISAVDRDEGYTF
.	.	TRBV19	TRBJ2-5	TGTGCCAGTAGTATCTTTCAGGGTTCCTCAGAGACCCAGTACTTC	CASSIFQGSSETQYF
.	.	TRBV30	TRBJ1-6	TGTGCCTGGACGATAGGGTTTAATTCACCCCTCCACTTT	CAWTIGFNSPLHF
.	.	TRBV19	TRBJ1-6	TGTGCCAGTAGTATAGGTCAGGGCATGGGTAATTCACCCCTCCACTTT	CASSIGQGMGNSPLHF
.	.	TRBV11-2	TRBJ2-1	TGTGCCAGCAGCTTAGATCAGAGGGAGCAGTTCTTC	CASSLDQREQFF
.	once	TRBV18	TRBJ1-2	TGTGCCAGCTCACCGGGGAGGGTCGTCGGACAGTATGGTGGCTACACCTTC	CASSPGRVVGQYGGYTF
TRBD1	.	TRBV10-3	TRBJ1-2	TGTGCCATCAGAGACCTATCCGGGACAGGGGGCGATGGCTACACCTTC	CAIRDLSGTGGDGYTF
TRBD2	.	TRBV24-1	TRBJ2-5	TGTGCCACCAGTGACCCGACTAGCGGGGGGATTCAAGAGACCCAGTACTTC	CATSDPTSGGIQETQYF
TRBD1	few	TRBV2	TRBJ2-2	TGTGCCAGCACCGGGACAGGGAACACCGGGGAGCTGTTTTTT	CASTGTGNTGELFF
.	.	TRBV9	TRBJ2-3	TGTGCCAGCAGCCCCAGCGGGCAGTCCGTCACAGATACGCAGTATTTT	CASSPSGQSVTDTQYF
.	.	TRBV19	TRBJ1-1	TGTGCCAGTAGTATAGATGGACCGAACACTGAAGCTTTCTTT	CASSIDGPNTEAFF
.	few	TRBV3-1/TRBV3-2	TRBJ1-1	TGTGCCAGCAGCCGAAACGGGATGCATGGGACTGAAGCTTTCTTT	CASSRNGMHGTEAFF
.	.	TRBV2	TRBJ1-4	TGTGCCAGCAGGTCGGATGTGACGAAGGAGGGGGAAAAACTGTTTTTT	CASRSDVTKEGEKLFF
.	.	TRBV2	TRBJ2-3	TGTGCCAGCAGTGATATTAGCGCGGAGGGAGATACGCAGTATTTT	CASSDISAEGDTQYF
TRBD1	.	TRBV28	TRBJ2-7	TGTGCCAGCAGTTCATCGGACAGGTCCTACGAGCAGTACTTC	CASSSSDRSYEQYF
TRBD1	.	TRBV11-3	TRBJ1-1	TGTGCCAGCAGCTTAGGGGGACAGGGGATGAGGGCTGAAGCTTTCTTT	CASSLGGQGMRAEAFF
.	.	TRBV6-5	TRBJ1-5	TGTGCCAGCAGTCCGGACTTCAATCAGCCCCAGCATTTT	CASSPDFNQPQHF
.	once	TRBV7-9	TRBJ1-2	TGTGCCAGCAGCCTTGGGGGGGAAAACTATGGCTACACCTTC	CASSLGGENYGYTF
TRBD1	.	TRBV27	TRBJ2-7	TGTGCCAGCAGTCCAAGCCGGGACAGGGCCTACGAGCAGTACTTC	CASSPSRDRAYEQYF
.	.	TRBV2	TRBJ1-6	TGTGCCAGCTTAGCCCAGGGGCGGTCACCCCTCCACTTT	CASLAQGRSPLHF
.	.	TRBV14	TRBJ1-4	TGTGCCAGCAGCCAAGCCCCCGGGACTGCTAATGAAAAACTGTTTTTT	CASSQAPGTANEKLFF
.	.	TRBV3-1/TRBV3-2	TRBJ2-5	TGTGCCAGCAGCCAGGTTCAAGAGACCCAGTACTTC	CASSQVQETQYF
.	.	TRBV6-5	TRBJ2-3	TGTGCCAGCGGAAGCGGCCCCAGCACAGATACGCAGTATTTT	CASGSGPSTDTQYF
.	.	TRBV7-8	TRBJ2-3	TGTGCCAGCAGCCCTCATGCAGATACGCAGTATTTT	CASSPHADTQYF
.	.	TRBV12-3/TRBV12-4	TRBJ2-1	TGTGCCAGCAGTTTATTGTCAAATGAGCAGTTCTTC	CASSLLSNEQFF
TRBD1	.	TRBV7-8	TRBJ2-7	TGTGCCAGCAGCTGGGGACAGGGGAGCTCCTACGAGCAGTACTTC	CASSWGQGSSYEQYF
.	.	TRBV19	TRBJ2-6	TGTGCCAGTACCCCAGGGACGGGGGCCCTCTCTGGGGCCAACGTCCTGACTTTC	CASTPGTGALSGANVLTF
.	.	TRBV5-8	TRBJ2-5	TGTGCCAGCGGAGGGGAGCGAGAGACCCAGTACTTC	CASGGERETQYF
.	.	TRBV6-5	TRBJ1-1	TGTGCCAGCAGCCATAGGGGGACCTTGAACACTGAAGCTTTCTTT	CASSHRGTLNTEAFF